These 2 T cell receptor beta chains came from one sample sequenced in a study of siplizumab effects on memory and regulatory T cells. Only in-frame clones appear in the TCRdb table, and some are missing; sequencing was by immunoSEQ multiplex PCR. Of 95,000 to 100,000 clones in the sample, 92% were seen once. The sequenced sample was non-Treg CD4+ T cells sorted from blood. These receptors were obtained from a human donor in good health.

V gene TRBV6-1 combines with J gene TRBJ2-5, with D perhaps matching TRBD1 or TRBD2 (5 bases each). V gave up 3 bases and J gave up 5 bases, with 10 bases separating them. Germline CDR1 reads MNHNS; CDR2 reads SASEGT. The CDR3 is 13 amino acids. CDR3 nucleotides: TGTGCCAGCAGTGACGCCGGGGCTGAGACCCAGTACTTC. Residues: CASSDAGAETQYF.

The V gene is TRBV18, the J gene TRBJ1-1; perhaps TRBD1 as D (5 bases). Germline CDR1 and CDR2: KGHSH and LQKENI. The CDR3 extends over 14 amino acids. The ends were cut back, 4 bases at V and 4 bases at J, with 13 bases in the middle. This CDR3 reads CASSLNSGTTEAFF. The CDR3 DNA follows: TGTGCCAGCTCACTGAACTCAGGGACCACTGAAGCTTTCTTT. Combining the CDR3 with reference TRBV18 and TRBJ1-1 gives the whole variable domain NAGVMQNPRHLVRRRGQEARLRCSPMKGHSHVYWYRQLPEEGLKFMVYLQKENIIDESGMPKERFSAEFPKEGPSILRIQQVVRGDSAAYFCASSLNSGTTEAFFGQGTRLTVV.